This TCR beta chain was identified in a study of T cell responses to AZD1222 COVID-19 vaccine. The data were produced by immunoSEQ multiplex PCR, yet TCRdb's version contains in-frame clones alone and is incomplete. The data show about 94,000 clones, with around nine tenths seen just once and 12% held by the top ten. Germline V gene sequence: CDR1 MNHEY, CDR2 SMNVEV (reference sequence). The junction had 11 bases not matched to a gene; V was cut back by 5 bases and J by 5 bases. The CDR3 has 15 amino acids. The sample here was peripheral blood, taken 28 days after the second AZD1222 dose. The rearrangement uses TRBV27 and TRBJ2-5; 7 bases align to TRBD1. The source of this sequence is an adult who received the AZD1222 COVID-19 vaccine. Here the CDR3 DNA reads TGTGCCAGCAGTCCCAGGACAGGAAGGGAGGAGACCCAGTACTTC. This translates into CASSPRTGREETQYF.